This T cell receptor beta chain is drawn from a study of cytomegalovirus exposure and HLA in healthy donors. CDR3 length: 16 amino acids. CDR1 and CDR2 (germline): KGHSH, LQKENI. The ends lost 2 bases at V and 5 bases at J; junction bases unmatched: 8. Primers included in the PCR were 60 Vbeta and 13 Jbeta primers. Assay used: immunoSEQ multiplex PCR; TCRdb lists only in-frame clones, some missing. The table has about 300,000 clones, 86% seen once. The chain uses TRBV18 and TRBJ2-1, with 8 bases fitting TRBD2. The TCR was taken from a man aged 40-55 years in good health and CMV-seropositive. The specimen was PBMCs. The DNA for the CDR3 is TGTGCCAGCTCACCATTAGAACTAGCGGTCCACAATGAGCAGTTCTTC. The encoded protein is CASSPLELAVHNEQFF.